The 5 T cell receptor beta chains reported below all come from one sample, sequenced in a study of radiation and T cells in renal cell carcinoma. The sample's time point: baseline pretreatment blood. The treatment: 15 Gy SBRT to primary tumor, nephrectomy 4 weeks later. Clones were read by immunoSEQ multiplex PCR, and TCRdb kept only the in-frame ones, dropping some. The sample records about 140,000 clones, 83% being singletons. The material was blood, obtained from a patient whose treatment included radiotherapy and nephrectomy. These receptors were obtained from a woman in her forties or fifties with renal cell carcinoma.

CDR3 sequence: CASSLDRMMNTEAFF. In DNA form, the CDR3 reads TGCGCCAGCAGCTTGGACAGAATGATGAACACTGAAGCTTTCTTT. The chain couples TRBV5-1 to TRBJ1-1; D remains unclear. The germline CDR1 and CDR2 sequences are SGHRS and YFSETQ. CDR3 size: 15 residues. Trimming cost V 0 bases and J 0 bases, with 9 bases left between them. Together with reference TRBV5-1 and TRBJ1-1, the CDR3 gives the full variable domain: KAGVTQTPRYLIKTRGQQVTLSCSPISGHRSVSWYQQTPGQGLQFLFEYFSETQRNKGNFPGRFSGRQFSNSRSEMNVSTLELGDSALYLCASSLDRMMNTEAFFGQGTRLTVV.

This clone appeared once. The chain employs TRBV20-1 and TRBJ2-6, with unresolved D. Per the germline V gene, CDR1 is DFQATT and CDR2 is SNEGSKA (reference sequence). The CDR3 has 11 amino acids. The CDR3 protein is CAPSGANVLTF. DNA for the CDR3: TGCGCCCCTTCTGGGGCCAACGTCCTGACTTTC.

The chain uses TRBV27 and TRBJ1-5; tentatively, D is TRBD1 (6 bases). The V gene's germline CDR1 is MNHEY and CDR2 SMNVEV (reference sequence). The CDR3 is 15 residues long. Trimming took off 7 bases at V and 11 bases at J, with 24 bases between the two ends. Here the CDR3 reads CASTLKPGTKGAQHF. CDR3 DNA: TGTGCCAGCACCCTTAAACCGGGGACGAAGGGGGCCCAGCATTTT.

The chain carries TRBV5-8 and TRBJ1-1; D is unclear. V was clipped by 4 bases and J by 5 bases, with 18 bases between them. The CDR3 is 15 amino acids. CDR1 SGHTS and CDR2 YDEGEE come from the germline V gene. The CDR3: CASSLGVRLGTEAFF. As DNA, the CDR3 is TGTGCCAGCAGCCTGGGCGTTAGGCTTGGGACTGAAGCTTTCTTT.

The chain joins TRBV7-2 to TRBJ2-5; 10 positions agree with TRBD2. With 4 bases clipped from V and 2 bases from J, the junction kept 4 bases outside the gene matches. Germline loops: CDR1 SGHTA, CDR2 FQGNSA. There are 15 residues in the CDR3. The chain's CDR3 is CASSSRTSGQETQYF. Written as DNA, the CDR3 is TGTGCCAGCAGCTCGCGGACTAGCGGACAAGAGACCCAGTACTTC.